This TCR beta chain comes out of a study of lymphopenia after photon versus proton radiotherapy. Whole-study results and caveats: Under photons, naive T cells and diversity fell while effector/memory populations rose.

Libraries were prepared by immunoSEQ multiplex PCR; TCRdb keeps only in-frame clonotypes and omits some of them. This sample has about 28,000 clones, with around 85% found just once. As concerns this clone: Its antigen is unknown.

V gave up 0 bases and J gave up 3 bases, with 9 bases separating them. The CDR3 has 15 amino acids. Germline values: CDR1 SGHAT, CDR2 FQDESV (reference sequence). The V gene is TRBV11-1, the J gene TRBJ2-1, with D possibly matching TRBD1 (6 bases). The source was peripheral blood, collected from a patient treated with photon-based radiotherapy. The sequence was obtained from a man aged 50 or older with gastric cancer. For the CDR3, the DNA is TGTGCCAGCAGCTTAGCCAGGGGAGTCTACAATGAGCAGTTCTTC. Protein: CASSLARGVYNEQFF.